The rows below give T cell receptor beta chains drawn from one sample of a study of T cell repertoires in cytomegalovirus infection. TCRdb re-derived calls from the reads in MiXCR, one entry per CDR3 protein. The data contain around 280,000 distinct CDR3 sequences, approximately 10% of them seen just once; the ten biggest clones take up about 2.3%. Source material: PBMCs. These receptors were obtained from a human donor in good health (CMV status not recorded). Some clones in this sample may be carry-over from other donors' samples. Each CDR3 is given with its conserved first and last residue. Fields, in order: D gene, J gene, V gene, clone size, CDR3 protein, CDR3 DNA. D genes are given only for firm matches. Size values are once, few and many counts, or a class for expanded clones, and some rows have none.

d_gene: TRBD1
j_gene: TRBJ2-5
v_gene: TRBV12-3/TRBV12-4
abundance: .
CDR3aa: CASRDGTAKETQYF
CDR3nt: TGTGCCAGCAGGGACGGGACAGCAAAAGAGACCCAGTACTTC

d_gene: .
j_gene: TRBJ1-2
v_gene: TRBV29-1
abundance: many
CDR3aa: CSVRLQVEGYTF
CDR3nt: TGCAGCGTTCGATTACAGGTGGAAGGCTACACCTTC

d_gene: .
j_gene: TRBJ2-3
v_gene: TRBV7-9
abundance: many
CDR3aa: CASSPRASTSTDTQYF
CDR3nt: TGTGCCAGCAGCCCCAGGGCCTCCACTAGCACAGATACGCAGTATTTT

d_gene: .
j_gene: TRBJ2-5
v_gene: TRBV19
abundance: many
CDR3aa: CASSMGGTVYQETQYF
CDR3nt: TGTGCCAGTAGTATGGGCGGGACAGTCTACCAAGAGACCCAGTACTTC

d_gene: .
j_gene: TRBJ2-5
v_gene: TRBV11-1
abundance: many
CDR3aa: CASSQTGRQETQYF
CDR3nt: TGTGCCAGCAGCCAGACGGGGCGCCAAGAGACCCAGTACTTC

d_gene: TRBD1
j_gene: TRBJ2-7
v_gene: TRBV4-1
abundance: .
CDR3aa: CASSQSTGGRSYEQYF
CDR3nt: TGCGCCAGCAGCCAATCGACAGGGGGAAGATCCTACGAGCAGTACTTC

d_gene: .
j_gene: TRBJ1-1
v_gene: TRBV6-2/TRBV6-3
abundance: few
CDR3aa: CASSHGTEAFF
CDR3nt: TGTGCCAGCAGTCACGGCACTGAAGCTTTCTTT

d_gene: TRBD2
j_gene: TRBJ2-5
v_gene: TRBV14
abundance: .
CDR3aa: CASSVAGAFGETQYF
CDR3nt: TGTGCCAGCAGCGTAGCGGGGGCATTCGGAGAGACCCAGTACTTC

d_gene: TRBD1
j_gene: TRBJ2-7
v_gene: TRBV14
abundance: .
CDR3aa: CASSRQGARNEQYF
CDR3nt: TGTGCCAGCAGCCGACAGGGGGCGAGAAACGAGCAGTACTTC

d_gene: .
j_gene: TRBJ2-5
v_gene: TRBV20-1
abundance: .
CDR3aa: CSAILFRFQETQYF
CDR3nt: TGCAGTGCTATTCTCTTCCGGTTCCAAGAGACCCAGTACTTC

d_gene: .
j_gene: TRBJ2-7
v_gene: TRBV20-1
abundance: many
CDR3aa: CSASRVGPYEQYF
CDR3nt: TGCAGTGCTAGCAGGGTGGGCCCCTACGAGCAGTACTTC

d_gene: .
j_gene: TRBJ2-7
v_gene: TRBV11-1
abundance: .
CDR3aa: CASSLERGAYEQYF
CDR3nt: TGTGCCAGCAGCCTCGAAAGGGGGGCCTACGAGCAGTACTTC

d_gene: .
j_gene: TRBJ1-4
v_gene: TRBV7-2
abundance: many
CDR3aa: CASSSPFGGGEKLFF
CDR3nt: TGTGCCAGCAGCTCCCCTTTCGGGGGCGGTGAAAAACTGTTTTTT

d_gene: .
j_gene: TRBJ2-7
v_gene: TRBV28
abundance: many
CDR3aa: CASSLPKGSYEQYF
CDR3nt: TGTGCCAGCAGTTTACCAAAAGGCTCCTACGAGCAGTACTTC

d_gene: .
j_gene: TRBJ2-1
v_gene: TRBV5-1
abundance: many
CDR3aa: CASRMSLDNEQFF
CDR3nt: TGCGCCAGCAGAATGTCCCTGGACAATGAGCAGTTCTTC

d_gene: .
j_gene: TRBJ2-4
v_gene: TRBV7-6
abundance: few
CDR3aa: CASSLTGQGRNIQYF
CDR3nt: TGTGCCAGCAGCTTAACGGGGCAGGGACGGAACATTCAGTACTTC

d_gene: .
j_gene: TRBJ1-5
v_gene: TRBV6-5
abundance: many
CDR3aa: CASSYAGANQPQHF
CDR3nt: TGTGCCAGCAGTTACGCGGGGGCGAATCAGCCCCAGCATTTT

d_gene: TRBD1
j_gene: TRBJ1-1
v_gene: TRBV29-1
abundance: many
CDR3aa: CSVEVQGALPFF
CDR3nt: TGCAGCGTTGAAGTTCAGGGGGCCTTGCCTTTCTTT

d_gene: .
j_gene: TRBJ2-3
v_gene: TRBV7-2
abundance: many
CDR3aa: CASSLGRGLNQITDTQYF
CDR3nt: TGTGCCAGCAGCTTAGGGCGGGGGCTCAACCAAATCACAGATACGCAGTATTTT

d_gene: .
j_gene: TRBJ1-1
v_gene: TRBV7-2
abundance: many
CDR3aa: CASSLSLGNTEAFF
CDR3nt: TGTGCCAGCAGCTTATCTCTGGGGAACACTGAAGCTTTCTTT

d_gene: .
j_gene: TRBJ1-1
v_gene: TRBV29-1
abundance: few
CDR3aa: CSVEFLRGSDTEAFF
CDR3nt: TGCAGCGTTGAATTCCTTCGGGGGTCGGACACTGAAGCTTTCTTT

d_gene: .
j_gene: TRBJ1-5
v_gene: TRBV20-1
abundance: many
CDR3aa: CSATGLSNQPQHF
CDR3nt: TGCAGTGCTACGGGACTTAGCAATCAGCCCCAGCATTTT

d_gene: TRBD1
j_gene: TRBJ2-1
v_gene: TRBV10-3
abundance: few
CDR3aa: CAISRDRYNEQFF
CDR3nt: TGTGCCATCAGCCGGGACAGGTACAATGAGCAGTTCTTC

d_gene: TRBD2
j_gene: TRBJ2-1
v_gene: TRBV2
abundance: many
CDR3aa: CASTPSGGPNEQFF
CDR3nt: TGTGCCAGCACTCCTAGCGGGGGGCCCAATGAGCAGTTCTTC

d_gene: .
j_gene: TRBJ1-1
v_gene: TRBV18
abundance: .
CDR3aa: CASSPSTGAAEAFF
CDR3nt: TGTGCCAGCTCACCCAGTACGGGGGCGGCTGAAGCTTTCTTT

d_gene: .
j_gene: TRBJ1-1
v_gene: TRBV7-6
abundance: many
CDR3aa: CASLAPGALGEPEAFF
CDR3nt: TGTGCCAGCCTTGCCCCCGGGGCCCTTGGGGAGCCTGAAGCTTTCTTT

d_gene: TRBD2
j_gene: TRBJ2-3
v_gene: TRBV28
abundance: many
CDR3aa: CASSLLTSGFTDTQYF
CDR3nt: TGTGCCAGCAGTTTATTAACTAGCGGATTCACAGATACGCAGTATTTT

d_gene: .
j_gene: TRBJ2-2
v_gene: TRBV7-2
abundance: many
CDR3aa: CASSLARGFGTGELFF
CDR3nt: TGTGCCAGCAGCTTAGCGAGAGGGTTCGGCACCGGGGAGCTGTTTTTT

d_gene: TRBD1
j_gene: TRBJ1-5
v_gene: TRBV20-1
abundance: few
CDR3aa: CSAGGTGAYSNQPQHF
CDR3nt: TGCAGTGCTGGCGGGACAGGGGCATATAGCAATCAGCCCCAGCATTTT

d_gene: .
j_gene: TRBJ2-5
v_gene: TRBV20-1
abundance: .
CDR3aa: CKRLEETQYF
CDR3nt: TGCAAGCGGCTAGAAGAGACCCAGTACTTC

d_gene: .
j_gene: TRBJ2-7
v_gene: TRBV7-9
abundance: few
CDR3aa: CASSGTGEGEQYF
CDR3nt: TGTGCCAGCAGCGGTACAGGGGAGGGCGAGCAGTACTTC

d_gene: TRBD1
j_gene: TRBJ2-5
v_gene: TRBV7-2
abundance: many
CDR3aa: CASSPQTGGETQYF
CDR3nt: TGTGCCAGCAGCCCGCAGACAGGGGGAGAGACCCAGTACTTC

d_gene: TRBD2
j_gene: TRBJ2-3
v_gene: TRBV27
abundance: many
CDR3aa: CASSFLGLAGGTQYF
CDR3nt: TGTGCCAGCAGTTTCCTTGGACTAGCGGGGGGAACGCAGTATTTT

d_gene: .
j_gene: TRBJ2-7
v_gene: TRBV7-2
abundance: many
CDR3aa: CASSLIVGGNEQYF
CDR3nt: TGTGCCAGCAGCTTAATTGTGGGAGGCAACGAGCAGTACTTC

d_gene: TRBD1
j_gene: TRBJ2-6
v_gene: TRBV6-6
abundance: few
CDR3aa: CASSDRVRTWRSGANVLTF
CDR3nt: TGTGCCAGCAGTGACAGGGTTAGGACGTGGCGTTCTGGGGCCAACGTCCTGACTTTC

d_gene: .
j_gene: TRBJ2-6
v_gene: TRBV7-3
abundance: .
CDR3aa: CASSLYSDSGANVLTF
CDR3nt: TGTGCCAGCAGCCTATATTCCGACTCTGGGGCCAACGTCCTGACTTTC

d_gene: .
j_gene: TRBJ2-1
v_gene: TRBV14
abundance: many
CDR3aa: CASSQGVGYPYNEQFF
CDR3nt: TGTGCCAGCAGCCAGGGAGTGGGGTATCCCTACAATGAGCAGTTCTTC

d_gene: .
j_gene: TRBJ2-3
v_gene: TRBV29-1
abundance: many
CDR3aa: CSVERGRGTDTQYF
CDR3nt: TGCAGCGTTGAAAGGGGTCGAGGCACAGATACGCAGTATTTT

d_gene: .
j_gene: TRBJ1-5
v_gene: TRBV4-1
abundance: many
CDR3aa: CASSQDQLGQYSNQPQHF
CDR3nt: TGCGCCAGCAGCCAAGATCAACTAGGACAGTATAGCAATCAGCCCCAGCATTTT

d_gene: TRBD2
j_gene: TRBJ2-1
v_gene: TRBV20-1
abundance: many
CDR3aa: CSARGPAGGLFEQFF
CDR3nt: TGCAGTGCTAGGGGCCCAGCGGGGGGGCTTTTTGAGCAGTTCTTC

d_gene: TRBD1
j_gene: TRBJ1-1
v_gene: TRBV29-1
abundance: many
CDR3aa: CSVEGQGLNTEAFF
CDR3nt: TGCAGCGTTGAAGGACAGGGGCTGAACACTGAAGCTTTCTTT

d_gene: TRBD2
j_gene: TRBJ2-5
v_gene: TRBV4-2
abundance: many
CDR3aa: CASSYAGGGDVLEETQYF
CDR3nt: TGTGCCAGCAGCTATGCGGGCGGGGGGGATGTGTTAGAAGAGACCCAGTACTTC

d_gene: .
j_gene: TRBJ2-5
v_gene: TRBV6-1
abundance: many
CDR3aa: CASRMGGAGETQYF
CDR3nt: TGTGCCAGCAGGATGGGGGGGGCGGGAGAGACCCAGTACTTC

d_gene: TRBD2
j_gene: TRBJ2-3
v_gene: TRBV15
abundance: many
CDR3aa: CATSRETSGGVDTQYF
CDR3nt: TGTGCCACCAGCAGAGAGACTAGCGGGGGGGTAGATACGCAGTATTTT

d_gene: .
j_gene: TRBJ1-2
v_gene: TRBV7-2
abundance: many
CDR3aa: CASSFTTYGYTF
CDR3nt: TGTGCCAGCAGCTTTACCACCTATGGCTACACCTTC

d_gene: TRBD2
j_gene: TRBJ2-5
v_gene: TRBV2
abundance: few
CDR3aa: CASSGGDYDQETQYF
CDR3nt: TGTGCCAGCAGCGGGGGGGACTATGACCAAGAGACCCAGTACTTC

d_gene: .
j_gene: TRBJ2-1
v_gene: TRBV4-2
abundance: few
CDR3aa: CASSQVGNEQFF
CDR3nt: TGTGCCAGCAGCCAAGTAGGCAATGAGCAGTTCTTC

d_gene: .
j_gene: TRBJ2-6
v_gene: TRBV7-6
abundance: many
CDR3aa: CASSLALPSGANVLTF
CDR3nt: TGTGCCAGCAGCTTAGCGCTGCCTTCTGGGGCCAACGTCCTGACTTTC

d_gene: .
j_gene: TRBJ2-5
v_gene: TRBV28
abundance: .
CDR3aa: CASSLLDERPGQETQYF
CDR3nt: TGTGCCAGCAGTTTGCTCGACGAACGCCCTGGACAAGAGACCCAGTACTTC

d_gene: .
j_gene: TRBJ2-3
v_gene: TRBV7-3
abundance: many
CDR3aa: CASSYEGTTQYF
CDR3nt: TGTGCCAGCAGCTATGAGGGGACCACGCAGTATTTT

d_gene: .
j_gene: TRBJ2-5
v_gene: TRBV5-4
abundance: few
CDR3aa: CASSFKGSQETQYF
CDR3nt: TGTGCCAGCAGCTTTAAGGGATCTCAAGAGACCCAGTACTTC

d_gene: .
j_gene: TRBJ1-5
v_gene: TRBV10-3
abundance: many
CDR3aa: CAISLGQGGSNQPQHF
CDR3nt: TGTGCCATCAGTTTGGGGCAGGGAGGTAGCAATCAGCCCCAGCATTTT

d_gene: .
j_gene: TRBJ1-1
v_gene: TRBV7-9
abundance: many
CDR3aa: CAISRTPEAFF
CDR3nt: TGTGCCATAAGCAGGACCCCTGAAGCTTTCTTT

d_gene: .
j_gene: TRBJ2-2
v_gene: TRBV6-2/TRBV6-3
abundance: many
CDR3aa: CASSFPGRATGELFF
CDR3nt: TGTGCCAGCAGTTTCCCGGGACGAGCGACCGGGGAGCTGTTTTTT

d_gene: .
j_gene: TRBJ2-3
v_gene: TRBV20-1
abundance: .
CDR3aa: CSGGKSDGSDTQYF
CDR3nt: TGCAGTGGGGGGAAAAGCGATGGTTCTGATACGCAGTATTTT

d_gene: TRBD2
j_gene: TRBJ2-4
v_gene: TRBV2
abundance: .
CDR3aa: CASSYPMTSGGGYIQYF
CDR3nt: TGTGCCAGCAGTTATCCTATGACTAGCGGGGGAGGTTACATTCAGTACTTC

d_gene: .
j_gene: TRBJ2-6
v_gene: TRBV27
abundance: few
CDR3aa: CATGTVGYSVGANVLTF
CDR3nt: TGTGCCACCGGAACAGTCGGGTACTCGGTTGGGGCCAACGTCCTGACTTTC

d_gene: .
j_gene: TRBJ1-5
v_gene: TRBV5-4
abundance: .
CDR3aa: CASSAEQGQPQHF
CDR3nt: TGTGCCAGCAGCGCCGAACAGGGACAGCCCCAGCATTTT

d_gene: .
j_gene: TRBJ1-1
v_gene: TRBV4-2
abundance: many
CDR3aa: CASSPNRGYTEAFF
CDR3nt: TGTGCCAGCAGCCCTAATCGGGGGTACACTGAAGCTTTCTTT

d_gene: TRBD2
j_gene: TRBJ2-2
v_gene: TRBV7-8
abundance: few
CDR3aa: CASSSSGGATGELFF
CDR3nt: TGTGCCAGCAGCTCTAGCGGGGGGGCCACCGGGGAGCTGTTTTTT